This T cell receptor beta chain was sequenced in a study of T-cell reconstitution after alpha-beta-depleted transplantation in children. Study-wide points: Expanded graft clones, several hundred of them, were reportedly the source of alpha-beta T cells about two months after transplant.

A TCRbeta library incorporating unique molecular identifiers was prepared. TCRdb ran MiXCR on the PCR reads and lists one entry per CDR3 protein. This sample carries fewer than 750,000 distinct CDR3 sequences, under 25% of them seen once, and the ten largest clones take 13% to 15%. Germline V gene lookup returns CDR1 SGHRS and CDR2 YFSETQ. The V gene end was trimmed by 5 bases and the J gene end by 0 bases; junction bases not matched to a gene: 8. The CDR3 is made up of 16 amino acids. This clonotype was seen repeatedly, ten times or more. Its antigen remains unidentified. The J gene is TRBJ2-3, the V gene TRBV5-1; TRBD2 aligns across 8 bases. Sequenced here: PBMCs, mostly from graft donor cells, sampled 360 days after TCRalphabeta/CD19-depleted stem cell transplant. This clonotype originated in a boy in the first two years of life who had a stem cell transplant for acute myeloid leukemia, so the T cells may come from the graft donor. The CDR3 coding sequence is TGCGCCAGCAGAGCCTTTAGCGGGGTGAGCACAGATACGCAGTATTTT. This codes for CASRAFSGVSTDTQYF.